The 32 T cell receptor beta chains listed next were all sequenced from one sample in a study of T-cell reconstitution after alpha-beta-depleted transplantation in children. Preparation of the TCRbeta library used unique molecular identifiers. TCRdb passed the PCR reads through MiXCR, listing each CDR3 protein once. This sample has hundreds of thousands of distinct CDR3 sequences, with 10% found just once. The sequencing used PBMCs, collected before TCRalphabeta/CD19-depleted stem cell transplant. Source of these receptors: a boy younger than two with acute myeloid leukemia, due to receive a stem cell transplant.

There are many counts of this clonotype. This chain uses TRBV12-3 or TRBV12-4 with TRBJ2-6; a possible D gene is TRBD1 (6 bases). V was clipped by 1 base and J by 13 bases, with 11 bases between them. CDR3 length: 13 amino acids. The CDR3 loop reads CASSLEYRVVLTF. CDR3 DNA sequence: TGTGCCAGCAGTTTAGAATACAGGGTTGTCCTGACTTTC.

This clonotype was seen many times. J is TRBJ1-2 and V is TRBV11-2; D call uncertain. V gave up 5 bases and J gave up 4 bases, with 11 bases separating them. The CDR3 has 13 residues. Germline CDR1 is SGHAT and CDR2 is FQNNGV. DNA for the CDR3: TGTGCCAGCAGCCTCAAAGGGCCCTATGGCTACACCTTC. This codes for CASSLKGPYGYTF.

This clonotype was counted a few times. The V call is TRBV28, the J call TRBJ1-5; perhaps TRBD1 as D (5 bases). CDR1 is MDHEN, CDR2 SYDVKM, per germline. The CDR3 runs to 15 residues. V was trimmed by 3 bases and J by 2 bases, leaving 11 bases between them. CDR3 nucleotides: TGTGCCAGCAGTTTTTATACGGGGGGCAATCAGCCCCAGCATTTT. Its protein is CASSFYTGGNQPQHF.

This clonotype was detected ten times or more. The chain uses TRBV20-1 and TRBJ2-1; TRBD2 agrees at 12 bases. Germline lookup yields CDR1 DFQATT and CDR2 SNEGSKA (reference sequence). The junction had 11 bases not matched to a gene; V was cut back by 4 bases and J by 7 bases. The length of the CDR3 is 16 residues. Here the CDR3 DNA reads TGCAGTGCTACCCTTCCACTAGCGGGAGGACCGAATGAGCAGTTCTTC. Residues: CSATLPLAGGPNEQFF.

This clonotype was seen repeatedly, ten times or more. The chain recombines TRBV29-1 with TRBJ2-1; D remains ambiguous. Germline V gives CDR1 SQVTM, CDR2 ANQGSEA. There are 11 residues in the CDR3. V was trimmed by 4 bases and J by 3 bases, leaving 4 bases between them. Written as DNA, the CDR3 is TGCAGCGTTGGACACTACAATGAGCAGTTCTTC. Its translation is CSVGHYNEQFF.

Ten or more counts support this clonotype. For the CDR3, the DNA is TGCAGTGCTAGGCGGACCGTCCCCTGGGGCACAGATACGCAGTATTTT. This translates into CSARRTVPWGTDTQYF. The rearrangement joins TRBV20-1 to TRBJ2-3, with no clear D. V lost 3 bases and J 1 base, leaving 17 bases between the germline ends. CDR1 and CDR2 from the germline V gene are DFQATT and SNEGSKA (reference sequence). This CDR3 spans 16 amino acids.

In the case of this clonotype: A read error may explain this, as a much larger clone is one base away. The chain carries TRBV20-1 and TRBJ1-4; 8 bases align to TRBD1. The CDR3 sequence is 15 residues long. V lost 3 bases to trimming and J lost 8 bases; unmatched junction nucleotides: 11. Germline values: CDR1 DFQATT, CDR2 SNEGSKA (reference sequence). CDR3 sequence: CSASDLRQGSEKLFF. For the CDR3, the DNA is TGCAGTGCTAGCGATCTACGACAGGGGAGCGAAAAACTGTTTTTT.

This clonotype was recorded many times. V is TRBV5-4 and J is TRBJ2-2, with a tentative D call TRBD1 (7 bases). The germline gives CDR1 SGHNT, CDR2 YYREEE (reference sequence). V lost 4 bases to trimming and J lost 1 base, with 11 bases between them. The CDR3 runs 15 residues. CDR3 coding DNA: TGTGCCAGCAGCGACCAGGGGGGGAACACCGGGGAGCTGTTTTTT. This translates into CASSDQGGNTGELFF.

This clonotype was found many times. V and J are TRBV12-3 or TRBV12-4 and TRBJ2-5; 10 nucleotides match TRBD2. The V and J ends lost 4 bases and 4 bases, in that order; junction bases with no gene match: 9. The CDR3 sequence is 16 residues long. CDR3 nucleotide sequence: TGTGCCAGCAGTTGGGGGGATGTAGCGGGAGGAGAGACCCAGTACTTC. This translates into CASSWGDVAGGETQYF.

There are a few counts of this clonotype. The gene calls are TRBV5-1 and TRBJ1-1; D is perhaps TRBD1 (5 bases). Germline V gene sequence: CDR1 SGHRS, CDR2 YFSETQ. V was pared by 4 bases and J by 0 bases, with 19 bases between. The CDR3 is made up of 17 amino acids. The CDR3 loop reads CASSESPGAGVNTEAFF. The DNA for the CDR3 is TGCGCCAGCAGCGAGAGTCCCGGGGCAGGCGTGAACACTGAAGCTTTCTTT.

This clonotype has at least ten counts. This chain uses TRBV9 with TRBJ1-2; a weak D match, TRBD1 (5 bases). CDR3 length equals 11 residues. Germline CDR1 and CDR2: SGDLS and YYNGEE. Trimming removed 3 bases from V and 8 bases from J, with 8 bases in between. The CDR3: CASSDNRGYTF. CDR3 coding DNA: TGTGCCAGCAGCGACAACAGGGGCTACACCTTC.

This clonotype was seen ten or more times. The rearrangement joins TRBV6-5 to TRBJ2-7; TRBD1 or TRBD2 may be the D gene (5 bases each). The CDR3 covers 14 residues. CDR1 is MNHEY and CDR2 is SVGAGI in the germline V gene. The ends were cut back, 1 base at V and 1 base at J, with 8 bases in the middle. The CDR3 loop is CASSYWGRSYEQYF. As DNA, the CDR3 is TGTGCCAGCAGTTACTGGGGACGGTCCTACGAGCAGTACTTC.

In its sample, this clonotype was seen many times. The rearrangement uses TRBV10-2 and TRBJ2-4; D might be TRBD2 (6 bases). Germline CDR1 WSHSY, CDR2 SAAADI. This CDR3 is built from 13 residues. V shed 2 bases and J shed 8 bases, with 10 bases lying between them. The DNA of the CDR3 is TGCGCCAGCAGTGAGCTCGGGAGAGACATTCAGTACTTC. Amino acid sequence: CASSELGRDIQYF.

The chain carries TRBV27 and TRBJ2-1, with 10 bases matching TRBD2. The CDR3 is 16 residues long. From germline, CDR1 is MNHEY and CDR2 SMNVEV (reference sequence). Germline trimming cut 1 base from V and 1 base from J; bases unmatched to any gene: 1. CDR3 DNA sequence: TGTGCCAGCAGTTTATTTAGCGGGAGGTCCTACAATGAGCAGTTCTTC. Residues: CASSLFSGRSYNEQFF.

This clonotype has ten or more counts. The V call is TRBV28, the J call TRBJ2-7; maybe TRBD2 (5 bases). CDR3 length: 16 amino acids. Germline CDR1 is MDHEN and CDR2 is SYDVKM. Trimming stripped 2 bases from V and 2 bases from J, with 16 bases between. CDR3 nucleotides: TGTGCCAGCAGTTTAAGCGGCCGCCCGGCAACCTACGAGCAGTACTTC. Protein product: CASSLSGRPATYEQYF.

This clonotype has at least ten counts. CDR3 DNA: TGTGCCAGCAGCCAAGCCAGGGTAAAAGACTACGAGCAGTACTTC. Protein sequence: CASSQARVKDYEQYF. The chain combines TRBV14 with TRBJ2-7; tentatively, D is TRBD1 (5 bases). CDR1 and CDR2 (germline): SGHDN, FVKESK. Trimming removed 1 base from V and 3 bases from J, with 13 bases in between. The CDR3 consists of 15 residues.

This sequence joins TRBV13 and TRBJ2-3; 11 bases line up with TRBD2. The germline V gene has CDR1 PRHDT and CDR2 FYEKMQ (reference sequence). Trimming cost V 4 bases and J 4 bases; bases outside gene matches: 13. CDR3 length equals 18 residues. The CDR3 DNA follows: TGTGCCAGCAGCTACAACTACTTAGCGGGGGGGCTTCCAGATACGCAGTATTTT. Encoded protein: CASSYNYLAGGLPDTQYF.

This clonotype was seen a single time. The chain employs TRBV5-5 and TRBJ1-2; 8 bases match TRBD1. The junction had 9 bases not matched to a gene; V was cut back by 4 bases and J by 4 bases. The germline CDR1 and CDR2 sequences are SGHKS and YYEKEE (reference sequence). The CDR3 is 15 amino acids. CDR3 sequence: CASSRGQVETYGYTF. CDR3 coding DNA: TGTGCCAGCAGCCGGGGACAGGTGGAGACCTATGGCTACACCTTC. The whole variable domain, remainder taken from reference TRBV5-5 and TRBJ1-2, is DAGVTQSPTHLIKTRGQQVTLRCSPISGHKSVSWYQQVLGQGPQFIFQYYEKEERGRGNFPDRFSARQFPNYSSELNVNALLLGDSALYLCASSRGQVETYGYTFGSGTRLTVV.

This clonotype was counted many times. The CDR3 spells CATSDPRTVRKGLFF. The CDR3 coding sequence is TGTGCCACCAGTGATCCACGGACAGTTCGGAAAGGGCTGTTTTTT. The chain has TRBV24-1 and TRBJ1-4; D is perhaps TRBD1 (6 bases). Per germline, CDR1 KGHDR and CDR2 SFDVKD. V was trimmed by 3 bases and J by 14 bases, leaving 21 bases between them. The CDR3 runs to 15 residues.

This clonotype was seen only a few times. The J gene is TRBJ2-3, the V gene TRBV19, with 15 bases that match TRBD2. CDR1 is LNHDA, CDR2 SQIVND, per germline (reference sequence). The trim removed 7 bases at V and 5 bases at J, leaving 4 bases unmatched. This CDR3 contains 15 residues. The CDR3 DNA is TGTGCCAGTAATCCGGGACTAGCGGGAGGAGATACGCAGTATTTT. It encodes CASNPGLAGGDTQYF.

This clonotype was counted at least ten times. The V gene is TRBV20-1, the J gene TRBJ2-1; D remains unclear. This CDR3 has 10 amino acids. CDR1 and CDR2 (germline): DFQATT, SNEGSKA (reference sequence). Trimming took off 3 bases at V and 8 bases at J, with 5 bases between the two ends. The CDR3 is CSASSHEQFF. The DNA of the CDR3 is TGCAGTGCTAGTAGCCATGAGCAGTTCTTC.

This clonotype was seen repeatedly, ten times or more. The chain couples TRBV5-8 to TRBJ2-3, with TRBD2 matching over 12 bases. Germline trimming cut 0 bases from V and 6 bases from J; bases unmatched to any gene: 8. In germline, CDR1 is SGHTS, CDR2 YDEGEE. This CDR3 contains 17 residues. The CDR3 here is CASSLGPGLAGPDTQYF. The CDR3 DNA follows: TGTGCCAGCAGCTTGGGGCCGGGACTAGCGGGTCCCGATACGCAGTATTTT.

This clonotype was seen many times. This chain connects TRBV5-1 to TRBJ2-1; 7 bases map to TRBD1. CDR3 length equals 12 residues. Trimming took 0 bases from V and 9 from J; bases not matched to a gene: 0. Germline CDR1 SGHRS, CDR2 YFSETQ. CDR3 in DNA: TGCGCCAGCAGCTTGGGGGACAGTGAGCAGTTCTTC. It yields the protein CASSLGDSEQFF.

This clonotype came up many times. This chain links TRBV15 with TRBJ2-7, with a possible D match to TRBD1 (5 bases). V lost 3 bases and J lost 2, with 11 bases in between. This CDR3 is 14 amino acids long. Germline assignment: CDR1 LNHNV and CDR2 YYDKDF (reference sequence). The CDR3 DNA sequence: TGTGCCACCAGCAGGACGGACAACCCCTACGAGCAGTACTTC. This encodes CATSRTDNPYEQYF.

In its sample, this clonotype was seen many times. This chain joins TRBV28 and TRBJ2-7; D is ambiguous. In germline, CDR1 is MDHEN, CDR2 SYDVKM. The CDR3 loop spans 14 amino acids. Trimming shortened V by 2 bases and J by 4 bases, and 12 bases separated the two germline ends. Written as DNA, the CDR3 is TGTGCCAGCAGTTTACCTGACGGAATGTACGAGCAGTACTTC. Encoded protein: CASSLPDGMYEQYF.

At least ten counts were recorded for this clonotype. The chain couples TRBV7-2 to TRBJ2-7, with no clear D. Trimming removed 5 bases at V and 6 bases at J, with 11 bases between. CDR3 length equals 12 residues. CDR1 and CDR2 from the germline V gene are SGHTA and FQGNSA. DNA of the CDR3: TGTGCCAGCAGCCCTAAGGGCAGCGAGCAGTACTTC. Amino acid sequence: CASSPKGSEQYF.

This clonotype came up many times. The V call is TRBV7-6, the J call TRBJ2-1; TRBD2 aligns across 10 bases. Germline V CDR1 and CDR2: SGHVS, FNYEAQ. The CDR3 runs to 19 residues. The junction had 12 bases not matched to a gene; V was cut back by 4 bases and J by 0 bases. CDR3 in DNA: TGTGCCAGCAGCTCCCCCGGGACTAGCGTTTTCAGCTCCTACAATGAGCAGTTCTTC. Residues: CASSSPGTSVFSSYNEQFF.

This clonotype was picked up one time. A much larger clone lies a single base off, so this may be a read error. The chain has TRBV5-5 and TRBJ2-1; 9 bases match TRBD1. The germline V gene encodes CDR1 SGHKS and CDR2 YYEKEE (reference sequence). This CDR3 is 14 amino acids long. The CDR3 reads CATSKLQGANEQFF. The CDR3 nucleotides read TGTGCCACCAGCAAGCTACAGGGGGCCAATGAGCAGTTCTTC.

This clonotype was recorded many times. This rearrangement joins TRBV7-2 to TRBJ1-2, with 7 bases aligning to TRBD1. V was pared by 1 base and J by 4 bases, with 12 bases of the junction left unmatched. Germline CDR1 SGHTA, CDR2 FQGNSA. The length of the CDR3 is 17 residues. CDR3 in DNA: TGTGCCAGCAGCTTAGGGGCGCGAGGGGGCAACCCCTATGGCTACACCTTC. As protein: CASSLGARGGNPYGYTF.

This clonotype was picked up many times. The chain carries TRBV28 and TRBJ1-1, with 8 bases identical to TRBD1. The CDR3 runs 14 residues. CDR1 MDHEN and CDR2 SYDVKM come from the germline V gene. With 6 bases clipped from V and 1 base from J, the junction kept 4 bases outside the gene matches. The CDR3: CASSWDRRNTEAFF. The CDR3 nucleotides read TGTGCCAGCAGCTGGGACAGGAGGAACACTGAAGCTTTCTTT. The full variable domain, completed using reference TRBV28 and TRBJ1-1, is DVKVTQSSRYLVKRTGEKVFLECVQDMDHENMFWYRQDPGLGLRLIYFSYDVKMKEKGDIPEGYSVSREKKERFSLILESASTNQTSMYLCASSWDRRNTEAFFGQGTRLTVV.

This clonotype was picked up many times. The CDR3 reads CASSFWVGSSYEQYF. The CDR3 DNA reads as TGTGCCAGCAGCTTCTGGGTCGGGTCGTCCTACGAGCAGTACTTC. The J gene is TRBJ2-7, the V gene TRBV5-6; D unclear. CDR3 length: 15 amino acids. V was cut by 2 bases and J by 1 base, with 13 bases left in between. Germline V gives CDR1 SGHDT, CDR2 YYEEEE.

Many counts were recorded for this clonotype. The CDR3 nucleotides read TGTGCCAGCGGCGGGACGGGGTTCTTC. Its translation: CASGGTGFF. The rearrangement uses TRBV2 and TRBJ2-1; D is perhaps TRBD2 (6 bases). This CDR3 is built from 9 residues. CDR1 is SNHLY, CDR2 FYNNEI, per germline. Trimming took off 8 bases at V and 15 bases at J, with 11 bases between the two ends.